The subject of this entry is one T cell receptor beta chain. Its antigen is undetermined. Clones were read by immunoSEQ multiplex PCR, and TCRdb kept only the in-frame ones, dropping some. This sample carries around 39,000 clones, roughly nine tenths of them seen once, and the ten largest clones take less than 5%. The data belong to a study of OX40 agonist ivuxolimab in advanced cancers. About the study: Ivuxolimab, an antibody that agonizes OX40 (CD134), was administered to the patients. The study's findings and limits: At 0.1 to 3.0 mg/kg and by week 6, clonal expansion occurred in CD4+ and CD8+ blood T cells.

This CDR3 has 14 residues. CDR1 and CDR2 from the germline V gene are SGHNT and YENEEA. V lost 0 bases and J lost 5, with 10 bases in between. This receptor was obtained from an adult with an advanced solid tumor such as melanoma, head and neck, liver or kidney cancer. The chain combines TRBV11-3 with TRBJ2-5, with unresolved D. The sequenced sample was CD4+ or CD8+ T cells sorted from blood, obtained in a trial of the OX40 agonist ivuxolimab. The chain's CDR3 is CASSLDGNGETQYF. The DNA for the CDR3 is TGTGCCAGCAGCTTAGATGGGAATGGGGAGACCCAGTACTTC.